A single sample gave rise to the 32 T cell receptor beta chains below, sequenced in a study of blood T cell repertoires in COVID-19. Sequencing used immunoSEQ multiplex PCR; TCRdb keeps in-frame clones, though not all of them. The table records some 70,000 clones, less than 75% of them present only once. The material sequenced was peripheral blood. Receptors were obtained from a man in his 60s with acute or convalescent COVID-19.

The gene calls are TRBV2 and TRBJ1-5; 7 bases fit TRBD1. The V gene end was trimmed by 5 bases and the J gene end by 5 bases; junction bases not matched to a gene: 3. Germline assignment: CDR1 SNHLY and CDR2 FYNNEI. The CDR3 is made up of 13 amino acids. CDR3 DNA: TGTGCCAGCAGTCAGGGGGAACATCAGCCCCAGCATTTT. Its protein product is CASSQGEHQPQHF.

This chain uses TRBV6-5 with TRBJ2-5, with a possible D match to TRBD1 (5 bases). The CDR3 contains 13 residues. Germline V CDR1 and CDR2: MNHEY, SVGAGI. Trimming took off 3 bases at V and 5 bases at J, with 10 bases between the two ends. In DNA, the CDR3 is TGTGCCAGCAGTTATGGGAAGGGGGAGACCCAGTACTTC. This gives the protein CASSYGKGETQYF.

This clone has only a few counts. V usage is TRBV19 and J usage is TRBJ2-1; 15 bases are shared with TRBD2. The germline gives CDR1 LNHDA, CDR2 SQIVND (reference sequence). V shed 6 bases and J 5 bases; nucleotides not matched to a gene: 8. This CDR3 comprises 17 residues. The CDR3 bases are TGTGCCAGTAGCCCAGAACGGACTAGCGGGAGGGACAATGAGCAGTTCTTC. It yields the protein CASSPERTSGRDNEQFF.

This clone has at least ten counts. The chain recombines TRBV9 with TRBJ2-1, with D possibly being TRBD1 (6 bases). From germline, CDR1 is SGDLS and CDR2 YYNGEE. V was clipped by 0 bases and J by 4 bases, with 11 bases between them. This CDR3 comprises 15 residues. CDR3 region: CASSVERQAYNEQFF. CDR3 DNA sequence: TGTGCCAGCAGCGTAGAGAGACAGGCATACAATGAGCAGTTCTTC.

The chain is built from TRBV2 and TRBJ2-7, with 7 positions matching TRBD1. The germline gives CDR1 SNHLY, CDR2 FYNNEI. There are 15 residues in the CDR3. J was trimmed by 0 bases and V by 6 bases; bases with no gene match: 8. In DNA, the CDR3 is TGTGCCAGCAGCAGGGACAGCTATTTCTCCTACGAGCAGTACTTC. Its protein product is CASSRDSYFSYEQYF. The complete variable domain, with remaining parts taken from reference TRBV2 and TRBJ2-7, reads EPEVTQTPSHQVTQMGQEVILRCVPISNHLYFYWYRQILGQKVEFLVSFYNNEISEKSEIFDDQFSVERPDGSNFTLKIRSTKLEDSAMYFCASSRDSYFSYEQYFGPGTRLTVT.

The CDR3 loop reads CASTGTGVNEKLFF. For the CDR3, the DNA is TGTGCCAGCACAGGAACAGGGGTGAATGAAAAACTGTTTTTT. This chain links TRBV6-5 with TRBJ1-4; 7 bases align to TRBD1. Germline V gives CDR1 MNHEY, CDR2 SVGAGI. CDR3 size: 14 residues. Trimming removed 7 bases from V and 5 bases from J; junction bases left unmatched: 7.

The V gene is TRBV6-6, the J gene TRBJ2-1, with TRBD1 identical over 8 bases. This CDR3 spans 15 amino acids. V lost 4 bases, J lost 0 bases, and 2 bases stayed unmatched. Germline CDR1 is MNHNY and CDR2 is SVGAGI (reference sequence). CDR3 sequence (DNA): TGTGCCAGCAGTTCACAGGGGGACTCCTACAATGAGCAGTTCTTC. It yields the protein CASSSQGDSYNEQFF.

The chain combines TRBV28 with TRBJ1-1; 8 nucleotides match TRBD1. This CDR3 contains 16 residues. Trimming at V came to 5 bases and at J to 4 bases, leaving 12 bases not matched to a gene. Germline CDR1 and CDR2: MDHEN and SYDVKM. The CDR3 is CASSPPLSTGGTEAFF. The CDR3 nucleotides are TGTGCCAGCAGTCCCCCCTTATCCACAGGGGGCACTGAAGCTTTCTTT.

This chain links TRBV7-3 with TRBJ2-2; 7 bases align to TRBD2. Per germline, CDR1 SGHTA and CDR2 FQGTGA. The junction had 6 bases not matched to a gene; V was cut back by 4 bases and J by 4 bases. The CDR3 extends over 15 amino acids. The CDR3 nucleotides are TGTGCCAGCAGCTGGGGCGGGGGATCCACCGGGGAGCTGTTTTTT. Protein: CASSWGGGSTGELFF. Complete variable domain (other parts from reference TRBV7-3 and TRBJ2-2): GAGVSQTPSNKVTEKGKYVELRCDPISGHTALYWYRQSLGQGPEFLIYFQGTGAADDSGLPNDRFFAVRPEGSVSTLKIQRTERGDSAVYLCASSWGGGSTGELFFGEGSRLTVL.

The CDR3 coding sequence is TGCGCCAGCAGCTTCTCGGCGGGTTACGCAGATACGCAGTATTTT. Its protein product is CASSFSAGYADTQYF. This sequence joins TRBV5-1 and TRBJ2-3; TRBD2 might be the D (5 bases). V dropped 2 bases and J dropped 4 bases, with 14 bases sitting between them. The CDR3 sequence is 15 residues long. CDR1 and CDR2 (germline): SGHRS, YFSETQ.

V usage is TRBV12-5 and J usage is TRBJ1-5, with TRBD1 matching over 7 bases. This CDR3 spans 16 amino acids. V gave up 5 bases and J gave up 1 base; unmatched junction bases: 8. Looked up from germline, CDR1 is LGHNT and CDR2 is FRNRAP. CDR3 DNA: TGTGCTAGTGGTCTGAAAGACAGGGTCAGCAATCAGCCCCAGCATTTT. It specifies CASGLKDRVSNQPQHF.

This clone came up a few times. This chain connects TRBV9 to TRBJ2-2, with TRBD1 matching over 7 bases. This CDR3 is built from 16 residues. With 3 bases clipped from V and 1 base from J, the junction kept 6 bases outside the gene matches. Germline V gives CDR1 SGDLS, CDR2 YYNGEE. The CDR3 protein is CASSAPGQMNTGELFF. The CDR3 coding sequence is TGTGCCAGCAGCGCCCCGGGACAGATGAACACCGGGGAGCTGTTTTTT.

J is TRBJ2-1 and V is TRBV7-3; the D is unclear. Germline assignment: CDR1 SGHTA and CDR2 FQGTGA. This CDR3 has 15 amino acids. With 0 bases removed from V and 6 bases from J, the gap between germline ends came to 12 bases. CDR3 DNA sequence: TGTGCCAGCAGCTTAACGGTACCGGGTGGCAATGAGCAGTTCTTC. Protein: CASSLTVPGGNEQFF.

The chain is built from TRBV5-5 and TRBJ2-5; 12 positions match TRBD2. After removal of 4 bases from V and 1 base from J, the junction contained 5 bases not matched to a gene. This CDR3 has 16 residues. Per germline, CDR1 SGHKS and CDR2 YYEKEE (reference sequence). CDR3 loop: CASSPPLAGGQETQYF. The CDR3 DNA follows: TGTGCCAGCAGCCCCCCACTAGCGGGGGGCCAAGAGACCCAGTACTTC.

This clone was seen once. The chain joins TRBV15 to TRBJ2-1, with D tentatively TRBD2 (5 bases). The CDR3 covers 13 residues. The V gene's germline CDR1 is LNHNV and CDR2 YYDKDF (reference sequence). V was trimmed by 0 bases and J by 10 bases, leaving 10 bases between them. CDR3: CATSREQRREQFF. The CDR3 DNA reads TGTGCCACCAGCAGAGAGCAGCGGAGGGAGCAGTTCTTC.

The CDR3 DNA reads TGTGCCAGCAGCTTATGGCTAGCCAAAAACATTCAGTACTTC. It encodes CASSLWLAKNIQYF. The rearrangement uses TRBV11-3 and TRBJ2-4, with no clear D. The V gene lost 2 bases and the J gene lost 0 bases, with 5 bases spanning the gap. Germline V gives CDR1 SGHNT, CDR2 YENEEA. This CDR3 has 14 amino acids.

The rearrangement joins TRBV5-4 to TRBJ2-5; no clear D gene. V was pared by 0 bases and J by 0 bases, with 6 bases between. The germline V gene has CDR1 SGHNT and CDR2 YYREEE (reference sequence). The CDR3 is 14 amino acids. As DNA, the CDR3 is TGTGCCAGCAGCTTGGGGCCAGACCAAGAGACCCAGTACTTC. Encoded protein: CASSLGPDQETQYF.

This chain joins TRBV3-1 (or the pseudogene TRBV3-2) and TRBJ2-2; D possibly corresponds to TRBD1 (6 bases). Germline V lookup: CDR1 LGHDT, CDR2 YNNKEL (reference sequence). This CDR3 region has 15 residues. V gave up 7 bases and J gave up 4 bases, with 16 bases separating them. The CDR3 nucleotides are TGTGCCAGCACCTATCGACAGGCGGGCACCGGGGAGCTGTTTTTT. Amino acid sequence: CASTYRQAGTGELFF.

CDR3 in DNA: TGTGCCACCGCAGGGGGCAGTTACAATGAGCAGTTCTTC. Residues: CATAGGSYNEQFF. The J gene is TRBJ2-1, the V gene TRBV27; 8 positions match TRBD1. V shed 10 bases, J shed 4 bases, and the junction held 6 bases outside the gene matches. In germline, CDR1 is MNHEY, CDR2 SMNVEV (reference sequence). The CDR3 has 13 amino acids.

The DNA for the CDR3 is TGCGCCAGCAGTCTAACAGGGGACACTGAAGCTTTCTTT. It is translated as CASSLTGDTEAFF. V gene TRBV4-1 combines with J gene TRBJ1-1; 7 bases are shared with TRBD1. This CDR3 contains 13 residues. V shed 6 bases, J shed 3 bases, and the junction held 4 bases outside the gene matches. Germline V gene data show CDR1 as MGHRA and CDR2 as YSYEKL.

The table lists this clone with many counts. The chain employs TRBV9 and TRBJ2-3; 12 bases match TRBD1. The germline V gene encodes CDR1 SGDLS and CDR2 YYNGEE. This CDR3 has 15 amino acids. The ends lost 5 bases at V and 4 bases at J; junction bases unmatched: 5. DNA for the CDR3: TGTGCCAGCAGGGGGACAGGGGGCATCGCAGATACGCAGTATTTT. Its translation is CASRGTGGIADTQYF.

The rearrangement joins TRBV6-5 to TRBJ1-2; 7 bases fit TRBD1. V gave up 0 bases and J gave up 0 bases; unmatched junction bases: 4. Germline CDR1 and CDR2: MNHEY and SVGAGI. This CDR3 is built from 16 residues. The CDR3 sequence: CASSYSGTAANYGYTF. The CDR3 region has the DNA TGTGCCAGCAGTTACTCAGGGACAGCAGCTAACTATGGCTACACCTTC.

J is TRBJ2-7 and V is TRBV29-1, with D perhaps matching TRBD2 (6 bases). V was trimmed by 7 bases and J by 5 bases, leaving 15 bases between them. There are 12 residues in the CDR3. Germline loops: CDR1 SQVTM, CDR2 ANQGSEA. The DNA of the CDR3 is TGCAGCGCCGCGGGGCCAAACGACGAGCAGTACGTC. Its translation is CSAAGPNDEQYV.

This clone was counted ten times or more. This chain connects TRBV20-1 to TRBJ2-7; D is uncertain. This CDR3 region has 11 residues. V was clipped by 3 bases and J by 6 bases, with 9 bases between them. Per germline, CDR1 DFQATT and CDR2 SNEGSKA (reference sequence). Written as DNA, the CDR3 is TGCAGTGCTAGTATCCCCTCCGAGCAGTACTTC. Protein sequence: CSASIPSEQYF.

J is TRBJ1-1 and V is TRBV5-1; no definite D call. This CDR3 has 15 amino acids. The germline V and J ends were trimmed by 0 bases and 1 base, with 10 bases remaining between them. In germline, CDR1 is SGHRS, CDR2 YFSETQ. CDR3 bases: TGCGCCAGCAGCTTGGCGTCCTCTTCGAACACTGAAGCTTTCTTT. It encodes CASSLASSSNTEAFF.

This clone was seen a few times. For the CDR3, the DNA is TGTGCCAGCTCACCACCTTCAGACTCCCTACACGTCCTGACTTTC. Residues: CASSPPSDSLHVLTF. The V and J genes are TRBV18 and TRBJ2-6; D is uncertain. CDR1 and CDR2 from the germline V gene are KGHSH and LQKENI. V shed 0 bases and J shed 11 bases, with 14 bases lying between them. The CDR3 runs to 15 residues. The full variable domain, in which reference TRBV18 and TRBJ2-6 provide the parts outside the CDR3, is NAGVMQNPRHLVRRRGQEARLRCSPMKGHSHVYWYRQLPEEGLKFMVYLQKENIIDESGMPKERFSAEFPKEGPSILRIQQVVRGDSAAYFCASSPPSDSLHVLTFGAGSRLTVL.

This chain connects TRBV5-3 to TRBJ2-7; 8 bases are shared with TRBD1. TRBV5-3 is classed as an ORF, of uncertain function. After removal of 4 bases from V and 3 bases from J, the junction contained 9 bases not matched to a gene. This CDR3 is built from 15 residues. CDR3 in amino acids: CARSRDRMLNYEQYV. In DNA form, the CDR3 reads TGTGCCAGAAGCCGGGACAGGATGCTTAACTACGAGCAGTACGTC.

The chain joins TRBV5-3 to TRBJ2-3; 7 bases fit TRBD1. TRBV5-3 counts as an open reading frame of uncertain function. The J segment lost 0 bases and the V segment lost 1 base, leaving 11 bases of the junction unmatched. The CDR3 spans 18 residues. The CDR3 loop reads CARSLIFDTGASTDTQYF. CDR3 nucleotide sequence: TGTGCCAGAAGCTTGATCTTCGATACAGGGGCTAGCACAGATACGCAGTATTTT.

In nucleotides, the CDR3 is TGTGCCAGCAGCCTCCCAGGGGTCGGGACGGTCGGAAACACCATATATTTT. The encoded protein is CASSLPGVGTVGNTIYF. The chain joins TRBV4-2 to TRBJ1-3; possible D gene TRBD1, 6 bases. There are 17 residues in the CDR3. Germline CDR1 reads LGHNA; CDR2 reads YNFKEQ. V was cut by 4 bases and J by 4 bases, with 20 bases left in between.

V gene TRBV6-5 combines with J gene TRBJ2-5; maybe TRBD2 (5 bases). The CDR3 runs to 13 residues. The V end lost 6 bases, the J end lost 3 bases, and 11 bases lay between the germline ends. CDR1 and CDR2 from the germline V gene are MNHEY and SVGAGI. CDR3 coding DNA: TGTGCCAGCAGCCTTGGACTGAAAGAGACCCAGTACTTC. Encoded protein: CASSLGLKETQYF.

This sequence joins TRBV7-8 and TRBJ2-7; 9 positions agree with TRBD2. Germline lookup yields CDR1 SGHVS and CDR2 FQNEAQ. The CDR3 is 16 residues long. V was pared by 0 bases and J by 2 bases, with 5 bases of the junction left unmatched. Written as DNA, the CDR3 is TGTGCCAGCAGCTTAGCAGATGTAGCGGGGGCCTACGAGCAGTACTTC. Its translation is CASSLADVAGAYEQYF.

This chain uses TRBV15 with TRBJ2-2, with a possible D match to TRBD1 (5 bases). The CDR3 has 18 amino acids. Germline V lookup: CDR1 LNHNV, CDR2 YYDKDF (reference sequence). V lost 0 bases to trimming and J lost 0 bases, with 14 bases between them. The CDR3 is CATSRDIREGANTGELFF. DNA for the CDR3: TGTGCCACCAGCAGAGATATAAGGGAAGGGGCGAACACCGGGGAGCTGTTTTTT.